This T cell receptor beta chain appears in the sequencing data of a study of cytotoxic CD8 clonotypes in ibrutinib-treated CLL. Study outcomes and limitations: An increase in clonality occurred at ibrutinib response, followed by a return toward baseline at progression.

A note on this clone: Its target is unknown.

Assay: immunoSEQ multiplex PCR; the TCRdb copy retains only in-frame clones and omits some. In the table there are roughly 250,000 clones, 70% of which are singletons. This sample comprised PBMCs, obtained after 24 months of ibrutinib treatment. The sequence was obtained from a human donor with chronic lymphocytic leukemia.

The DNA of the CDR3 is TGCGCCAGCAGCTTGGGACTAGCGGGTCCCACCGGGGAGCTGTTTTTT. Protein sequence: CASSLGLAGPTGELFF. The V call is TRBV5-1, the J call TRBJ2-2; 10 bases are shared with TRBD2. The CDR3 loop spans 16 amino acids. Unmatched junction bases numbered 3, after V lost 0 bases and J lost 4 bases. Germline lookup yields CDR1 SGHRS and CDR2 YFSETQ.